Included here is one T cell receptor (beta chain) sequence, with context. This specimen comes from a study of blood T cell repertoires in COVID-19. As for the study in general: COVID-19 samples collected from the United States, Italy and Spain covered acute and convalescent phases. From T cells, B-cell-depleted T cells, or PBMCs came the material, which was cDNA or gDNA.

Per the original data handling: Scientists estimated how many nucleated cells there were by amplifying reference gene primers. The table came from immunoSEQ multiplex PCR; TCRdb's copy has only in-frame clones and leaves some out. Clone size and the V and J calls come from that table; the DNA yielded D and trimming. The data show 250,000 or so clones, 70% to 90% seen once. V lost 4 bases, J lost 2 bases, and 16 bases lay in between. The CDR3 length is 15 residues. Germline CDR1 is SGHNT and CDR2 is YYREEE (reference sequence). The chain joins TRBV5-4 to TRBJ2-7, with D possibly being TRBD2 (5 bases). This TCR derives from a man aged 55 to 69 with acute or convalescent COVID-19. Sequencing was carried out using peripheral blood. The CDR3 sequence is CASSPAVGMTYEQYF. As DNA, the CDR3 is TGTGCCAGCAGCCCAGCGGTGGGGATGACCTACGAGCAGTACTTC.